A selection of T cell receptor beta chains follows, all from one sample in a study of shared clonotypes between healthy human individuals. Clones were sequenced by immunoSEQ multiplex PCR, and TCRdb holds only the in-frame ones, with some missing. The sample shows roughly 110,000 clones, 65% to 75% of them seen only once. The specimen sequenced was memory CD8+ T cells sorted from blood. The source is a woman aged 30 to 39 in good health. The CDR3 runs from the conserved cysteine through the conserved F or W. The D gene is left open where the match is weak. Not all rows give a size; the values are once, few, many and, for expanded clones, a class.

d_call	v_call	clone_size	j_call	cdr3_nt	cdr3_aa
TRBD2	TRBV18	-	TRBJ2-5	TGTGCCAGCTCACGAAGCGGGATCATCCAAGAGACCCAGTACTTC	CASSRSGIIQETQYF
TRBD2	TRBV5-5	-	TRBJ2-7	TGTGCCAGCAGCCAAGATGGGACTAGCGGCTCCTACGAGCAGTACTTC	CASSQDGTSGSYEQYF
-	TRBV6-1	-	TRBJ1-5	TGTGCCAGCAGTGAACGGAGCCGGCAGCCCCAGCATTTT	CASSERSRQPQHF
TRBD1	TRBV7-2	-	TRBJ1-1	TGTGCCAGCAGCTTCCGGGACAGGGTCACTGAAGCTTTCTTT	CASSFRDRVTEAFF
TRBD2	TRBV5-1	-	TRBJ2-1	TGCGCCAGCAGCGTGTACCGGCGGGAGGGTGAGCAGTTCTTC	CASSVYRREGEQFF
-	TRBV5-1	-	TRBJ1-1	TGCGCCAGCAGCTTGGCCAGCCTCCTCTTTAACACTGAAGCTTTCTTT	CASSLASLLFNTEAFF
-	TRBV21-1	-	TRBJ2-7	TGTGCCAGCAGCACGGGGACACCCACCTACGAGCAGTACTTC	CASSTGTPTYEQYF
-	TRBV27	-	TRBJ2-7	TGTGCCAGCAGTGCCCTTGCTAGCGCCGACTCCTACGAGCAGTACTTC	CASSALASADSYEQYF
TRBD2	TRBV29-1	-	TRBJ2-7	TGCAGCGTTGATGGCGGGAGTGGGGATTCAGGCGAGCAGTACTTC	CSVDGGSGDSGEQYF
TRBD1	TRBV29-1	-	TRBJ1-2	TGCAGCGTTGGACAGGGGGCGCACAGTGGCTACACCTTC	CSVGQGAHSGYTF
TRBD2	TRBV28	few	TRBJ2-7	TGTGCCAGCAGTTTTCTAGCGGGAGGGCCCCCCTACGAGCAGTACTTC	CASSFLAGGPPYEQYF
-	TRBV9	few	TRBJ1-1	TGTGCCAGCAGCGTCTCTTGGGGGAACACTGAAGCTTTCTTT	CASSVSWGNTEAFF
-	TRBV7-2	many	TRBJ2-5	TGTGCCAGCAGCCTTTGGACAGTTCAAGAGACCCAGTACTTC	CASSLWTVQETQYF
-	TRBV6-1	many	TRBJ2-7	TGTGCCAGCAGTTTTGATAGCGAGTCCTACGAGCAGTACTTC	CASSFDSESYEQYF
TRBD2	TRBV25-1	once	TRBJ2-7	TGTGCCAGCAGCCCACCCGGACTAGCCGAGAACTACGAGCAGTACTTC	CASSPPGLAENYEQYF
-	TRBV10-3	-	TRBJ2-7	TGTGCCATCAGTGAACTACAGGGTAGGCCCTACGAGCAGTACTTC	CAISELQGRPYEQYF
-	TRBV6-5	-	TRBJ2-7	TGTGCCAGCAGCTCCGACGGGGTGCTGGGTAACGAGCAGTACTTC	CASSSDGVLGNEQYF
TRBD2	TRBV2	few	TRBJ2-7	TGTGCCAGCAGTGAAGCGAAATGGGGAGGGCCCTACGAGCAGTACTTC	CASSEAKWGGPYEQYF
-	TRBV7-9	-	TRBJ2-7	TGTGCCAGCAGTCCCGCTGGGGCTCTGGGACGGCACGAGCAGTACTTC	CASSPAGALGRHEQYF
TRBD2	TRBV6-5	-	TRBJ2-7	TGTGCCAGCAGTTACTCACGAGGGAGGGCCGACGAGCAGTACTTC	CASSYSRGRADEQYF
-	TRBV19	-	TRBJ1-1	TGTGCCAGTAGTATTAGGGCCACTACGAACACTGAAGCTTTCTTT	CASSIRATTNTEAFF
TRBD2	TRBV18	once	TRBJ2-7	TGTGCCAGCTCACCTGGACTAGCAGCCTACGAGCAGTACTTC	CASSPGLAAYEQYF
-	TRBV19	-	TRBJ2-7	TGTGCCAGTAGGATAACCGGGACTCCGAAAAGCTACGAGCAGTACTTC	CASRITGTPKSYEQYF
-	TRBV7-2	-	TRBJ2-3	TGTGCCAGCAGCTTAATGGACTTCAGCACAGATACGCAGTATTTT	CASSLMDFSTDTQYF
-	TRBV28	many	TRBJ2-1	TGTGCCAGCAGTTTATTAGCGAAGGATGAGCAGTTCTTC	CASSLLAKDEQFF
-	TRBV4-1	-	TRBJ2-1	TGCGCCAGCAGCCAAGTTGACAGGACCTCCTACAATGAGCAGTTCTTC	CASSQVDRTSYNEQFF
TRBD2	TRBV29-1	few	TRBJ2-1	TGCAGCGCTGACTTGACTAGCGGAGAGCAGTTCTTC	CSADLTSGEQFF
-	TRBV7-6	few	TRBJ2-7	TGTGCCAGCAGCTTAGGAAGTGACGAGCAGTACTTC	CASSLGSDEQYF
-	TRBV4-2	many	TRBJ2-7	TGTGCCAGCAGCCAATTAGGAAACGAGCAGTACTTC	CASSQLGNEQYF
TRBD2	TRBV4-2	few	TRBJ2-7	TGTGCCAGCAGCCAAGATTCGGGGGGAGATGCCTACGAGCAGTACTTC	CASSQDSGGDAYEQYF
-	TRBV5-1	-	TRBJ2-1	TGCGCCAGCAGTCCGGACAGCAGTTCCTACAATGAGCAGTTCTTC	CASSPDSSSYNEQFF
-	TRBV6-4	few	TRBJ2-7	TGTGCCAGCAGTGGGAGGGGGAGCTCCTACGAGCAGTACTTC	CASSGRGSSYEQYF
-	TRBV6-5	many	TRBJ2-5	TGTGCCAGCAGTAGACAGGCCCAAGAGACCCAGTACTTC	CASSRQAQETQYF
-	TRBV19	-	TRBJ2-6	TGTGCCAGTACCTTCGCCCGGGGCTCCTCGGCTGGGGCCAACGTCCTGACTTTC	CASTFARGSSAGANVLTF
TRBD2	TRBV30	many	TRBJ2-1	TGTGCCTGGAGTTTAAAGCGGGAGAGTGATGAGCAGTTCTTC	CAWSLKRESDEQFF
TRBD1	TRBV5-6	-	TRBJ2-7	TGTGCCAGCAGCCCCGGACAGGGATCCTACGAGCAGTACTTC	CASSPGQGSYEQYF
-	TRBV25-1	-	TRBJ1-4	TGTGCCAGCAGGGGGACTGGCGAAAGTGAAAAACTGTTTTTT	CASRGTGESEKLFF
TRBD2	TRBV6-5	-	TRBJ2-1	TGTGCCAGCAGTTACAGGACTAGCGGGCTGAATGAGCAGTTCTTC	CASSYRTSGLNEQFF
TRBD2	TRBV7-9	many	TRBJ2-1	TGTGCCAGCAGCCCCAGCGGGGGAAGCTCCTACAATGAGCAGTTCTTC	CASSPSGGSSYNEQFF
TRBD2	TRBV19	many	TRBJ2-1	TGTGCCAGTAGCTGGGGCCGGAGACTAGCGGTGTACAATGAGCAGTTCTTC	CASSWGRRLAVYNEQFF
TRBD1	TRBV10-3	-	TRBJ1-1	TGTGCCATCAGTGAGTCGACAGGGGGCGCGGGCACTGAAGCTTTCTTT	CAISESTGGAGTEAFF
TRBD1	TRBV5-4	few	TRBJ2-4	TGTGCCAGCAGCGGGCAGGGACAGGGGGAAGCCAAAAACATTCAGTACTTC	CASSGQGQGEAKNIQYF
-	TRBV28	few	TRBJ1-5	TGTGCCAGCAGTTTATCTACAAGTGGACTCAATCAGCCCCAGCATTTT	CASSLSTSGLNQPQHF
TRBD1	TRBV6-1	-	TRBJ1-3	TGTGCCAGCAGCCCCGGGACAGGGGGAGGAAACACCATATATTTT	CASSPGTGGGNTIYF